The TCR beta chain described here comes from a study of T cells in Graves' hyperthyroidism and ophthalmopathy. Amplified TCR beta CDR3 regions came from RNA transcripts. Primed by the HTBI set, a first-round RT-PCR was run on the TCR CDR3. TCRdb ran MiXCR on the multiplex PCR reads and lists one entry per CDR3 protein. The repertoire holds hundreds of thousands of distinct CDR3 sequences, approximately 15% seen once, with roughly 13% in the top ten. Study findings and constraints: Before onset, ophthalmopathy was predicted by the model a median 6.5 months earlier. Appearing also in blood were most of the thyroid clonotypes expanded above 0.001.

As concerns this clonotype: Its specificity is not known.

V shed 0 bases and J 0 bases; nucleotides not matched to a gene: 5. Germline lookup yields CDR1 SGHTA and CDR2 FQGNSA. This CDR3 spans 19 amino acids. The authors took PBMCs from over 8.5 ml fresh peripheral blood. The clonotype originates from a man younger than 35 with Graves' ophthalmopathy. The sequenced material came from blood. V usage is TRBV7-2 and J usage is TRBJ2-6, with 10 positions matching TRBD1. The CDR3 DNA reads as TGTGCCAGCAGCTTAGCGCTTAGGACAGGGGGCTCTGGGGCCAACGTCCTGACTTTC. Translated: CASSLALRTGGSGANVLTF.